The sample holds many counts of the clone carrying this TCR beta chain. Its specificity is not known. CDR3 length equals 15 residues. V was clipped by 0 bases and J by 5 bases; unmatched bases: 5. Germline assignment: CDR1 SGHRS and CDR2 YFSETQ. This sample stems from a study of human T cells and chemical hapten exposure. General study points: In comparison with controls, expanded TCRs gave rise to a significantly larger number of large CDR3 similarity clusters.

Time point here: patch test 2, 6 weeks after DPC sensitization. The treatment denotes: therapeutic diphenylcyclopropenone sensitization with weekly scalp DPC. TCRdb fed the RACE reads into MiXCR, producing one record per CDR3 protein. The sample comprises tens of thousands of distinct CDR3 sequences, about a tenth of which are singletons, and around 6.8% rests with the top ten. Sequencing was performed on whole blood, taken in connection with sensitization to the hapten diphenylcyclopropenone (DPC). The J gene is TRBJ2-1, the V gene TRBV5-1; 7 nucleotides agree with TRBD2. The source of this sequence is a woman aged 45-65 years with alopecia areata. Some clones in this sample may be carry-over from other donors' samples. CDR3 protein: CASSLGLAENNEQFF. The CDR3, as DNA: TGCGCCAGCAGCTTGGGGCTAGCGGAAAACAATGAGCAGTTCTTC.